The present T cell receptor (beta chain) was sequenced within a study of blood T cells in healthy people across ages. From germline, CDR1 is SGHKS and CDR2 YYEKEE (reference sequence). The CDR3 has 14 amino acids. V was cut by 3 bases and J by 1 base, with 9 bases left in between. The sample holds a few counts of this clonotype. Through a sample-barcoded 5' primer and a J-beta primer mix, a second PCR was run for roughly 7 to 11 cycles. MiXCR, applied by TCRdb to the 5' RACE reads, yields one record per CDR3 protein. Of 600,000 to 850,000 distinct CDR3 sequences detected, 20% to 25% appear once; the ten largest clones hold 9.4%. The same data also went into a second study, on T cells of mothers and their children.

Sequenced: blood. The chain combines TRBV5-5 with TRBJ2-3; D not resolved. The TCR sequence derives from a boy between 10 and 17 years old in good health. CDR3 sequence reads: CASSYVAGTDTQYF. As DNA, the CDR3 is TGTGCCAGCAGCTATGTAGCTGGCACAGATACGCAGTATTTT.